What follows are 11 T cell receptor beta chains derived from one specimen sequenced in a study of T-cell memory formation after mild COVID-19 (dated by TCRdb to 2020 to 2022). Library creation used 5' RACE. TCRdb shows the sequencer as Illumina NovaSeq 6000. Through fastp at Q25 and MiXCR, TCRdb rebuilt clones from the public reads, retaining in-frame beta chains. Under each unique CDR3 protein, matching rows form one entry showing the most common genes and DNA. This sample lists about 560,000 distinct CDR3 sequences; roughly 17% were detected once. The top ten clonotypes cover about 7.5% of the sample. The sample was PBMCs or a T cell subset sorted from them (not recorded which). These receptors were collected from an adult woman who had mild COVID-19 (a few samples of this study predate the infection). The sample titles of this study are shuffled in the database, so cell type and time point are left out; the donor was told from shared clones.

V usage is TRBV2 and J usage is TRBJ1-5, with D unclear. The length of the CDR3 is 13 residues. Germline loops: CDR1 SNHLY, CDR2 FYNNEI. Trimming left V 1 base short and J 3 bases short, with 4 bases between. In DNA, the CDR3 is TGTGCCAGCAGTGAAGAGGTCAATCAGCCCCAGCATTTT. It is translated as CASSEEVNQPQHF.

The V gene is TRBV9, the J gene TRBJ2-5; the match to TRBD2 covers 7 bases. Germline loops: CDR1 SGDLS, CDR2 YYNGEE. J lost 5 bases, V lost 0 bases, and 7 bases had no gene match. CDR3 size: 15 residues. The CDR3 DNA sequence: TGTGCCAGCAGCGTAGGAGGCGGGAGAGAGGAGACCCAGTACTTC. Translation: CASSVGGGREETQYF.

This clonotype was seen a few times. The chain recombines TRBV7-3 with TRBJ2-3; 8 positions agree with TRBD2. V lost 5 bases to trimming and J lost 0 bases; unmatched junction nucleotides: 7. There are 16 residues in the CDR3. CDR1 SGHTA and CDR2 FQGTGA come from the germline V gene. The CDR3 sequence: CASSRRGGASTDTQYF. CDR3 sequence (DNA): TGTGCCAGCAGCCGACGGGGGGGTGCTAGCACAGATACGCAGTATTTT.

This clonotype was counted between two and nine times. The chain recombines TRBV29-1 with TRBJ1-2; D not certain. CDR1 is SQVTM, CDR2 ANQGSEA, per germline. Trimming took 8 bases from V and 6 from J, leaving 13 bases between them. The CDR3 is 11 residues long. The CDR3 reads CSSAAYNGYTF. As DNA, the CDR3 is TGCAGCTCCGCAGCGTACAATGGCTACACCTTC.

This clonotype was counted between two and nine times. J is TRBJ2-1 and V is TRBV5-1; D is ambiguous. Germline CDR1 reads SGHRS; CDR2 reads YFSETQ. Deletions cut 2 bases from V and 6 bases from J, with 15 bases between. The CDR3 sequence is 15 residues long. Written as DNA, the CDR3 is TGCGCCAGCAGCTTAGGGCCCCCTAGATCCAATGAGCAGTTCTTC. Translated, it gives CASSLGPPRSNEQFF.

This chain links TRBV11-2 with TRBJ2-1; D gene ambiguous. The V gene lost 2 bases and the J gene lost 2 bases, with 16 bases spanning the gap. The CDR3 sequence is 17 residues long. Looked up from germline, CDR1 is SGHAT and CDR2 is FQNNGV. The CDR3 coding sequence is TGTGCCAGCAGCTTATGGGCTTCCCGGCGGACCTACAATGAGCAGTTCTTC. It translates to CASSLWASRRTYNEQFF.

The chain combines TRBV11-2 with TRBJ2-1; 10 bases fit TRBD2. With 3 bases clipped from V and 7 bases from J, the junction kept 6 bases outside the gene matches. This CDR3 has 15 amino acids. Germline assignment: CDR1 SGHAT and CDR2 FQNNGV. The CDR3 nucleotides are TGTGCCAGCAGCTTCCATCTAGCGGGGGTTAATGAGCAGTTCTTC. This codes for CASSFHLAGVNEQFF.

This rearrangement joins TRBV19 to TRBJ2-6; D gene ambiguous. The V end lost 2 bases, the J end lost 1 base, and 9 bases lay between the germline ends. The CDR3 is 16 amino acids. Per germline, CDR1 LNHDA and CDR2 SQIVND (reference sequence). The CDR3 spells CASSILWGSGANVLTF. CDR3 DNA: TGTGCCAGTAGTATATTATGGGGATCTGGGGCCAACGTCCTGACTTTC.

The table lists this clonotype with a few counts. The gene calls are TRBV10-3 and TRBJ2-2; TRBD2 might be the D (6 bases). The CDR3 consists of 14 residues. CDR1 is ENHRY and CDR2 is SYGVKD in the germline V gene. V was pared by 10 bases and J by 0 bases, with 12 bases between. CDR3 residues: CATRRGPNTGELFF. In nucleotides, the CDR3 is TGTGCCACCCGGCGGGGACCGAACACCGGGGAGCTGTTTTTT.

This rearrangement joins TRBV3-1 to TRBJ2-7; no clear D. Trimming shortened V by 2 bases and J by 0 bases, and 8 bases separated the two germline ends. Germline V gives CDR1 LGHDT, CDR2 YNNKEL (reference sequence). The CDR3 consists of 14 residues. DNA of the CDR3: TGTGCCAGCAGCCAATATACGAGCTCCTACGAGCAGTACTTC. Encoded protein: CASSQYTSSYEQYF.

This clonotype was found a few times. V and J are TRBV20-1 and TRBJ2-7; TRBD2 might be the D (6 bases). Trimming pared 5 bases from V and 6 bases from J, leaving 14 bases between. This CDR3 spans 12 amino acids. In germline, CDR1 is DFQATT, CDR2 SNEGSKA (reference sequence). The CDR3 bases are TGCAGTGCTTCTTGGGAGGCGCGCGAGCAGTACTTC. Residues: CSASWEAREQYF.